This record covers a single T cell receptor beta chain. Its antigen is currently unknown. The data stem from a study of T cell responses to AZD1222 COVID-19 vaccine. The table came from immunoSEQ multiplex PCR; TCRdb's copy has only in-frame clones and leaves some out. Of roughly 160,000 clones in the sample, 75% to 95% were seen once. Study-wide results and caveats: There were mostly white British donors and more females than males, and clonal diversity was possibly underestimated.

The receptor's source is an adult in good health. Source: peripheral blood, taken on day 0 of AZD1222 vaccination.

Here the CDR3 reads CASSEGPSWDYPYEQYF. CDR3 nucleotides: TGTGCCAGCAGCGAAGGCCCTAGCTGGGACTACCCTTACGAGCAGTACTTC. V usage is TRBV7-3 and J usage is TRBJ2-7, with 7 bases lining up with TRBD2. The CDR3 spans 17 residues. Germline lookup yields CDR1 SGHTA and CDR2 FQGTGA. Trimming took 5 bases from V and 4 from J; bases not matched to a gene: 17. Full variable domain (outside the CDR3, taken from reference TRBV7-3 and TRBJ2-7): GAGVSQTPSNKVTEKGKYVELRCDPISGHTALYWYRQSLGQGPEFLIYFQGTGAADDSGLPNDRFFAVRPEGSVSTLKIQRTERGDSAVYLCASSEGPSWDYPYEQYFGPGTRLTVT.